Described below is a single T cell receptor (beta chain) sequence and its context. Germline trimming cut 5 bases from V and 7 bases from J; bases unmatched to any gene: 10. The CDR3 consists of 16 residues. Germline loops: CDR1 MNHNY, CDR2 SVGAGI (reference sequence). This record comes from a study of T cell changes during pregnancy in multiple sclerosis. Clones were read by immunoSEQ multiplex PCR, and TCRdb kept only the in-frame ones, dropping some. The repertoire consists of fewer than 140,000 clones, with just under 95% occurring once and the leading ten covering 1.6%. The sequence derives from a female donor with multiple sclerosis, enrolled in a pregnancy study. The chain carries TRBV6-6 and TRBJ2-1; 11 bases agree with TRBD2. The sequencing used peripheral blood, collected after pregnancy. DNA of the CDR3: TGTGCCAGCAGTCCCGCTAGCGGGAGGAACACAAATGAGCAGTTCTTC. Protein: CASSPASGRNTNEQFF.